The rows below give T cell receptor beta chains drawn from one sample of a study of cytomegalovirus exposure and HLA in healthy donors. This table comes from immunoSEQ multiplex PCR, and its TCRdb copy is limited to in-frame clones, with some not included. The table includes about 160,000 clones, around 92% detected once. The sample consisted of PBMCs. These receptors were taken from a man aged 18 to 30 in good health and CMV-seropositive. The CDR3 runs from the conserved cysteine through the conserved F or W. D genes are given only for firm matches. Some rows have no size entry. The others give once, few or many, or a class for an expanded clone.

d_call clone_size j_call v_call cdr3_nt cdr3_aa
NA NA TRBJ2-3 TRBV20-1 TGCAGTGCTGGGGGAGGAGATACGCAGTATTTT CSAGGGDTQYF
NA NA TRBJ1-1 TRBV5-4 TGTGCCAGCAGCTTGATAGGCGGTACTGAAGCTTTCTTT CASSLIGGTEAFF
TRBD1 NA TRBJ2-7 TRBV2 TGTGCCAGCAGTTTCGCCGGGACAGGGTCCCACGAGCAGTACTTC CASSFAGTGSHEQYF
TRBD2 NA TRBJ2-2 TRBV19 TGTGCCAGTAGTATCTATCGGGAGGTTACCGGGGAGCTGTTTTTT CASSIYREVTGELFF
NA once TRBJ2-2 TRBV29-1 TGCAGCGCTAAAAGCCAGGGTACCGGGGAGCTGTTTTTT CSAKSQGTGELFF
NA NA TRBJ1-1 TRBV2 TGTGCCAGCAGTGAGGCCAGGGAGGCTGAAGCTTTCTTT CASSEAREAEAFF
TRBD1 NA TRBJ1-1 TRBV2 TGTGCCAGCAGCAAAACGACAGGGACTGAAGCTTTCTTT CASSKTTGTEAFF
TRBD2 few TRBJ2-1 TRBV14 TGTGCCAGCAGCCAAGATCGGGGGGTACCTTACAATGAGCAGTTCTTC CASSQDRGVPYNEQFF
NA few TRBJ2-1 TRBV27 TGTGCCAGCGGTCGGTCTTACAATGAGCAGTTCTTC CASGRSYNEQFF
NA few TRBJ2-1 TRBV27 TGTGCCAGCAGGGGGGTGGGGGGGTTCTTC CASRGVGGFF
TRBD2 NA TRBJ2-1 TRBV5-4 TGTGCCAGCAGCTTGGGACTAGCGGGGTACGGTGAGCAGTTCTTC CASSLGLAGYGEQFF
TRBD2 NA TRBJ2-1 TRBV6-1 TGTGCCAGCAGTGTCGGGGGGTCCGTCTACAATGAGCAGTTCTTC CASSVGGSVYNEQFF
TRBD1 once TRBJ2-7 TRBV30 TGTGCCTGGAGTGAGGGACAGGGGTACGAGCAGTACTTC CAWSEGQGYEQYF
NA few TRBJ2-7 TRBV7-3 TGTGCCAGCAGCTCACAGAACAGTGCGGAGCAGTACTTC CASSSQNSAEQYF
NA few TRBJ2-3 TRBV4-1 TGCGCCAGCAGCCCGAGCCCTGTAGCGGCAGATACGCAGTATTTT CASSPSPVAADTQYF
TRBD2 NA TRBJ2-3 TRBV5-1 TGCGCCAGCAGCTACGGACTAGCGGGAGCTAGTGGAGATACGCAGTATTTT CASSYGLAGASGDTQYF
NA NA TRBJ2-7 TRBV5-4 TGTGCCAGCAGCTTGGGGGGGGGCCGAGGAGACGAGCAGTACTTC CASSLGGGRGDEQYF
TRBD2 once TRBJ2-7 TRBV28 TGTGCCAGCAGAACAGGGACTAGCGGGAGACTCTCCTACGAGCAGTACTTC CASRTGTSGRLSYEQYF
NA NA TRBJ2-4 TRBV7-2 TGTGCCAGCAGCTTAGCGACGACTAAACTAGCCAAAAACATTCAGTACTTC CASSLATTKLAKNIQYF
NA NA TRBJ1-5 TRBV11-2 TGTGCCAGCAGCTTAAGCAGCAATCAGCCCCAGCATTTT CASSLSSNQPQHF
NA NA TRBJ1-1 TRBV7-2 TGTGCCAGCAGCTTACGTGGGGGCACGAACACTGAAGCTTTCTTT CASSLRGGTNTEAFF
TRBD1 NA TRBJ2-7 TRBV27 TGTGCCAGCAGTTTGCTCGGCAACAGGGGTGAGGGCGAGCAGTACTTC CASSLLGNRGEGEQYF
TRBD2 NA TRBJ2-4 TRBV9 TGTGCCAGCAGCCCCTTAGCGGGAGTAGCCAAAAACATTCAGTACTTC CASSPLAGVAKNIQYF
NA NA TRBJ2-3 TRBV7-9 TGTGCCAGCAGCCCCGGGACACTAGGCACAGATACGCAGTATTTT CASSPGTLGTDTQYF
TRBD1 NA TRBJ2-7 TRBV5-1 TGCGCCAGCAGCTTGACCGACAGGGGAGCAGACGAGCAGTACTTC CASSLTDRGADEQYF